The T cell receptor (beta chain) described here comes from a study of blood T cell repertoires in COVID-19. Trimming left V 4 bases short and J 5 bases short, with 13 bases between. CDR3 length: 13 amino acids. CDR1 is SGHNT and CDR2 is YYREEE in the germline V gene (reference sequence). Generated by immunoSEQ multiplex PCR, the TCRdb table keeps only in-frame clones and is missing some. The sample lists roughly 30,000 clones, almost 80% seen once, with less than 9% in the top ten. Material: peripheral blood. The TCR originated in a woman aged 60 to 75 with acute or convalescent COVID-19. The V gene is TRBV5-4, the J gene TRBJ2-7, with D possibly being TRBD1 (5 bases). CDR3 in DNA: TGTGCCAGCAGCGTCCCCCAGGGTCACGAGCAGTACTTC. Amino acid sequence: CASSVPQGHEQYF.